These T cell receptor beta chains were read from a single sample in a study of cytomegalovirus exposure and HLA in healthy donors. Libraries were prepared by immunoSEQ multiplex PCR; TCRdb keeps only in-frame clonotypes and omits some of them. The sample consists of about 130,000 clones, 81% of them appearing once. Sequencing was done on a sample of PBMCs. The receptors were sampled from a man aged 18 to 30 in good health and CMV-seronegative. The CDR3 runs from the conserved cysteine through the conserved F or W. The D gene is left open where the match is weak. Only part of the rows carry a size: once, few, many, or a class if the clone is expanded.

clone_size: .; v_call: TRBV27; cdr3_length: 14; d_call: TRBD1; j_call: TRBJ1-5; cdr3_nt: TGTGCCAGCAGTTTCGGGACAGGGGGTCAGCCCCAGCATTTT; cdr3_aa: CASSFGTGGQPQHF
clone_size: .; v_call: TRBV11-2; cdr3_length: 15; d_call: .; j_call: TRBJ2-4; cdr3_nt: TGTGCCAGCAGCTTAGAGGGCCCCCCAGGAAACATTCAGTACTTC; cdr3_aa: CASSLEGPPGNIQYF
clone_size: .; v_call: TRBV4-3; cdr3_length: 13; d_call: TRBD1; j_call: TRBJ1-2; cdr3_nt: TGCGCCAGCAGATCCAGGGGGGACTATGGCTACACCTTC; cdr3_aa: CASRSRGDYGYTF
clone_size: once; v_call: TRBV6-4; cdr3_length: 13; d_call: .; j_call: TRBJ2-3; cdr3_nt: TGTGCCAGCAGTGACGGACAAATAGATACGCAGTATTTT; cdr3_aa: CASSDGQIDTQYF
clone_size: .; v_call: TRBV7-9; cdr3_length: 16; d_call: TRBD2; j_call: TRBJ2-3; cdr3_nt: TGTGCCAGCAGCATGGGTCTAGCGGGGGGGCGATATACGCAGTATTTT; cdr3_aa: CASSMGLAGGRYTQYF
clone_size: .; v_call: TRBV2; cdr3_length: 14; d_call: TRBD1; j_call: TRBJ1-1; cdr3_nt: TGTGCCAGTAGTATCACAGGGGCTCTGGGTGAAGCTTTCTTT; cdr3_aa: CASSITGALGEAFF
clone_size: .; v_call: TRBV4-3; cdr3_length: 15; d_call: TRBD2; j_call: TRBJ2-5; cdr3_nt: TGCGCCAGCAGCCCGCAGGGAGGGGCTGGGGAGACCCAGTACTTC; cdr3_aa: CASSPQGGAGETQYF
clone_size: .; v_call: TRBV10-2; cdr3_length: 16; d_call: .; j_call: TRBJ1-3; cdr3_nt: TGCGCCAGCAGTGACCCGGGTTTGACCCTGGCAAACACCATATATTTT; cdr3_aa: CASSDPGLTLANTIYF
clone_size: .; v_call: TRBV19; cdr3_length: 14; d_call: .; j_call: TRBJ1-1; cdr3_nt: TGTGCCAGTAGTATAGAGACCCCGGGCACTGAAGCTTTCTTT; cdr3_aa: CASSIETPGTEAFF
clone_size: few; v_call: TRBV5-1; cdr3_length: 13; d_call: .; j_call: TRBJ1-1; cdr3_nt: TGCGCCAGCCGTGGACAGATTAACACTGAAGCTTTCTTT; cdr3_aa: CASRGQINTEAFF
clone_size: .; v_call: TRBV10-1; cdr3_length: 18; d_call: TRBD1; j_call: TRBJ2-1; cdr3_nt: TGCGCCAGCAGTGAGTCGCGGGGGTGGGGACAGGGACCAAATGAGCAGTTCTTC; cdr3_aa: CASSESRGWGQGPNEQFF
clone_size: .; v_call: TRBV6-1; cdr3_length: 14; d_call: TRBD1; j_call: TRBJ1-1; cdr3_nt: TGTGCCAGCACCGGACAGGGACTGAACACTGAAGCTTTCTTT; cdr3_aa: CASTGQGLNTEAFF
clone_size: few; v_call: TRBV11-2; cdr3_length: 13; d_call: .; j_call: TRBJ1-4; cdr3_nt: TGTGCCAGCAGCGAACAGGGAGATGAAAAACTGTTTTTT; cdr3_aa: CASSEQGDEKLFF
clone_size: .; v_call: TRBV10-3; cdr3_length: 15; d_call: TRBD1; j_call: TRBJ1-3; cdr3_nt: TGTGCCACCTCGGGACAGGCGGCCGACGGAAACACCATATATTTT; cdr3_aa: CATSGQAADGNTIYF
clone_size: .; v_call: TRBV28; cdr3_length: 17; d_call: .; j_call: TRBJ2-1; cdr3_nt: TGTGCCAGCAGGAACCGTAAGTGGGCAGGGGTAGACAATGAGCAGTTCTTC; cdr3_aa: CASRNRKWAGVDNEQFF
clone_size: few; v_call: TRBV6-6; cdr3_length: 12; d_call: TRBD1; j_call: TRBJ1-1; cdr3_nt: TGTGCCAGCAGCCGTCGACAGGGTCTGGCTTTCTTT; cdr3_aa: CASSRRQGLAFF
clone_size: .; v_call: TRBV6-1; cdr3_length: 13; d_call: .; j_call: TRBJ2-5; cdr3_nt: TGTGCCAGCAGTGAAGTGTTCGGGGAGACCCAGTACTTC; cdr3_aa: CASSEVFGETQYF
clone_size: .; v_call: TRBV11-2; cdr3_length: 13; d_call: TRBD2; j_call: TRBJ2-2; cdr3_nt: TGTGCCAGCAGCGCGCCTAGCGGGGGGGAGCTGTTTTTT; cdr3_aa: CASSAPSGGELFF
clone_size: .; v_call: TRBV7-8; cdr3_length: 16; d_call: TRBD1; j_call: TRBJ2-5; cdr3_nt: TGTGCCAGCAGCCTAAACGCGGACAGGGCGGTAGAGACCCAGTACTTC; cdr3_aa: CASSLNADRAVETQYF
clone_size: .; v_call: TRBV29-1; cdr3_length: 13; d_call: .; j_call: TRBJ1-4; cdr3_nt: TGCAGCGTGGGCCTGGCGTCTAATGAAAAACTGTTTTTT; cdr3_aa: CSVGLASNEKLFF
clone_size: .; v_call: TRBV7-9; cdr3_length: 13; d_call: TRBD1; j_call: TRBJ1-1; cdr3_nt: TGTGCCAGCAGGACAGGGGGATCAACTGAAGCTTTCTTT; cdr3_aa: CASRTGGSTEAFF
clone_size: .; v_call: TRBV5-1; cdr3_length: 15; d_call: .; j_call: TRBJ1-5; cdr3_nt: TGCGCCAGCAGCTTTGAGGGTAATGGGAATCAGCCCCAGCATTTT; cdr3_aa: CASSFEGNGNQPQHF
clone_size: once; v_call: TRBV6-5; cdr3_length: 16; d_call: .; j_call: TRBJ1-6; cdr3_nt: TGTGCCAGCAGTTACTTGGGAGGGAGGACGAATTCACCCCTCCACTTT; cdr3_aa: CASSYLGGRTNSPLHF
clone_size: .; v_call: TRBV2; cdr3_length: 14; d_call: TRBD2; j_call: TRBJ2-3; cdr3_nt: TGTGCCAGTCAGCGGGGGGCATCCACAGATACGCAGTATTTT; cdr3_aa: CASQRGASTDTQYF
clone_size: .; v_call: TRBV5-4; cdr3_length: 14; d_call: .; j_call: TRBJ1-1; cdr3_nt: TGTGCCAGCAGCTTAGGAGGCGGGAACACTGAAGCTTTCTTT; cdr3_aa: CASSLGGGNTEAFF